This T cell receptor (beta chain) was retrieved from a study of human T cells and chemical hapten exposure. The time point: patch test 1, 2 weeks after DPC sensitization. The treatment was: therapeutic diphenylcyclopropenone sensitization with weekly scalp DPC. To note about this clonotype: What it binds is unknown.

The V end lost 1 base, the J end lost 1 base, and 7 bases lay between the germline ends. Germline CDR1 and CDR2: SGHRS and YFSETQ. The CDR3 has 14 amino acids. TCRdb analysed the RACE reads with MiXCR anew, one entry per CDR3 protein. This sample has some 340,000 distinct CDR3 sequences, with around 7% found just once. Regarding the study as a whole: Expanded TCRs created a significantly greater count of big CDR3 similarity clusters than controls did.

This TCR was sampled from a woman under 30 with alopecia areata. Some clones in this sample may be carry-over from other donors' samples. The sample here was whole blood, taken in connection with sensitization to the hapten diphenylcyclopropenone (DPC). The chain recombines TRBV5-1 with TRBJ2-3; TRBD1 is a possible D gene (5 bases). As DNA, the CDR3 is TGCGCCAGCAGCTTGCAGGGTCGCACAGATACGCAGTATTTT. Protein product: CASSLQGRTDTQYF. Filled out from reference TRBV5-1 and TRBJ2-3, the complete variable domain reads KAGVTQTPRYLIKTRGQQVTLSCSPISGHRSVSWYQQTPGQGLQFLFEYFSETQRNKGNFPGRFSGRQFSNSRSEMNVSTLELGDSALYLCASSLQGRTDTQYFGPGTRLTVL.